This is a list of T cell receptor beta chains from one sample in a study of Ad26.COV2.S vaccination and SARS-CoV-2 variants. Libraries were prepared by immunoSEQ multiplex PCR; TCRdb keeps only in-frame clonotypes and omits some of them. The sample records hundreds of thousands of clones, approximately 87% being singletons. Source: peripheral blood, taken in a trial of Ad26.COV2.S vaccine versus placebo. The receptors were sampled from a person aged 18-60 years who received the Ad26.COV2.S COVID-19 vaccine or a placebo. Each CDR3 is given with its conserved first and last residue.

CDR3aa	j_gene	v_gene
CASSESRNSWTEQFF	TRBJ2-1	TRBV25-1
CASSSWGKGTDTQYF	TRBJ2-3	TRBV6-2/TRBV6-3
CASSLDLLGREQYF	TRBJ2-7	TRBV5-4
CASSSPGLALPDTQYF	TRBJ2-3	TRBV7-6
CASSPGPYTNTGELFF	TRBJ2-2	TRBV7-2
CASSLTAGGQGTKNIQYF	TRBJ2-4	TRBV7-3
CASSQVRDTSTDTQYF	TRBJ2-3	TRBV4-2
CASSLWDTNSPLHF	TRBJ1-6	TRBV28
CAWSPGQGTYEQYF	TRBJ2-7	TRBV30
CASSLQAGGGNEQFF	TRBJ2-1	TRBV7-2
CASSIATADTQYF	TRBJ2-3	TRBV19
CASSVQRSYNEQFF	TRBJ2-1	TRBV28
CASSSGLAPTRDF	TRBJ2-5	TRBV3-1/TRBV3-2
CASSPNGELFF	TRBJ2-2	TRBV18
CASSTPGQTNQPQHF	TRBJ1-5	TRBV19